A selection of T cell receptor beta chains follows, all from one sample in a study of beta chain features in type 1 diabetes. Clones were read by immunoSEQ multiplex PCR, and TCRdb kept only the in-frame ones, dropping some. The sample lists about 170,000 clones, approximately 7.8% occurring once. Sequencing used central memory CD4+ T cells from blood. The source is a woman in her thirties or forties with type 1 diabetes. Both conserved end residues are part of each CDR3. D genes are given only for firm matches. For some rows the clone size is stated as once, few or many, or as a class when expanded; others skip it.

size: few; J: TRBJ2-1; V: TRBV28; D: .; DNA: TGTGCCAGCAGTTTCACAGGGTTTGAGCAGTTCTTC; CDR3: CASSFTGFEQFF
size: .; J: TRBJ2-3; V: TRBV4-3; D: .; DNA: TGCGCCAGCAGCCTCGGGTCCCGTCTCGATACGCAGTATTTT; CDR3: CASSLGSRLDTQYF
size: few; J: TRBJ1-5; V: TRBV18; D: .; DNA: TGTGCCAGCTCCTGGGACATAACGGATCAGCCCCAGCATTTT; CDR3: CASSWDITDQPQHF
size: .; J: TRBJ2-7; V: TRBV15; D: TRBD1; DNA: TGTGCCACCAGCAGAGATTGGACAGGGGGGTACGAGCAGTACTTC; CDR3: CATSRDWTGGYEQYF
size: .; J: TRBJ1-1; V: TRBV9; D: .; DNA: TGTGCCAGCAGCGAGAGGTGGCGGGAAGAAGAAGCTTTCTTT; CDR3: CASSERWREEEAFF
size: .; J: TRBJ2-3; V: TRBV7-2; D: TRBD2; DNA: TGTGCCAGCAGCCCGCCAAGCGGGGGCGTTAATACGCAGTATTTT; CDR3: CASSPPSGGVNTQYF
size: few; J: TRBJ2-2; V: TRBV28; D: TRBD2; DNA: TGTGCCACACTAGCGGGGACCGGGGAGCTGTTTTTT; CDR3: CATLAGTGELFF
size: .; J: TRBJ2-3; V: TRBV9; D: TRBD1; DNA: TGTGCCAGCAGCGTAGGAGGACAGGGGCGGGATACGCAGTATTTT; CDR3: CASSVGGQGRDTQYF
size: .; J: TRBJ2-5; V: TRBV29-1; D: .; DNA: TGCAGCGTTGGCAGAAGAGTCGGGGAGACCCAGTACTTC; CDR3: CSVGRRVGETQYF
size: few; J: TRBJ2-2; V: TRBV11-2; D: TRBD2; DNA: TGTGCCAGCAGCTTAGGTCGGACTAGCGGGAGGGCCCGGGAGCTGTTTTTT; CDR3: CASSLGRTSGRARELFF
size: .; J: TRBJ2-7; V: TRBV7-2; D: TRBD1; DNA: TGTGCCAGCACAATACAGGGGGCATCCTACGAGCAGTACTTC; CDR3: CASTIQGASYEQYF
size: .; J: TRBJ1-6; V: TRBV6-5; D: TRBD1; DNA: TGTGCCAGCACCAAAGGGACAGGAAATTCACCCCTCCACTTT; CDR3: CASTKGTGNSPLHF
size: few; J: TRBJ2-1; V: TRBV5-1; D: .; DNA: TGCGCCAGCAGCTTGGGCGGGGACGTCTACAATGAGCAGTTCTTC; CDR3: CASSLGGDVYNEQFF
size: few; J: TRBJ1-1; V: TRBV6-5; D: .; DNA: TGTGCCAGCAGCGACTTTAACACTGAAGCTTTCTTT; CDR3: CASSDFNTEAFF
size: .; J: TRBJ1-1; V: TRBV6-5; D: .; DNA: TGTGCCAGCAGTTCCTCAAGGCGGGAAGCTTTCTTT; CDR3: CASSSSRREAFF
size: few; J: TRBJ2-3; V: TRBV5-1; D: TRBD1; DNA: TGCGCCAGCAGGACAGGGGGCACAGATACGCAGTATTTT; CDR3: CASRTGGTDTQYF
size: few; J: TRBJ1-5; V: TRBV2; D: TRBD1; DNA: TGTGCCAGCAGCGGGGGACAGGGACATCAGCCCCAGCATTTT; CDR3: CASSGGQGHQPQHF
size: few; J: TRBJ2-5; V: TRBV7-7; D: .; DNA: TGTGCTAGCAGCTCGGACATCGGAGAGACCCAGTACTTC; CDR3: CASSSDIGETQYF
size: .; J: TRBJ2-1; V: TRBV5-1; D: .; DNA: TGCGCCAGCAGCCTACAACCGCAGGGGACGAATGAGCAGTTCTTC; CDR3: CASSLQPQGTNEQFF
size: many; J: TRBJ1-1; V: TRBV29-1; D: .; DNA: TGCAGCGTTGGGGAGTCTGAAGCTTTCTTT; CDR3: CSVGESEAFF
size: few; J: TRBJ2-7; V: TRBV7-2; D: .; DNA: TGTGCCAGCAGCTTAGGCGTGGGTACGAAAAGGGGCGAGCAGTACTTC; CDR3: CASSLGVGTKRGEQYF
size: few; J: TRBJ1-1; V: TRBV19; D: .; DNA: TGTGCCACCTCAAAAGGGGGGGGAGTCACTGAAGCTTTCTTT; CDR3: CATSKGGGVTEAFF
size: .; J: TRBJ1-1; V: TRBV4-2; D: .; DNA: TGTGCCAGCAGCCAGCAGGGTGGGGTTACTGAAGCTTTCTTT; CDR3: CASSQQGGVTEAFF
size: few; J: TRBJ1-2; V: TRBV6-6; D: .; DNA: TGTGCCAGCAGTTACTCGGGAGCTAACTATGGCTACACCTTC; CDR3: CASSYSGANYGYTF
size: .; J: TRBJ2-5; V: TRBV28; D: .; DNA: TGTGCCAGCAGTTACAGGGAGTTGGAGACCCAGTACTTC; CDR3: CASSYRELETQYF
size: .; J: TRBJ2-7; V: TRBV5-1; D: TRBD1; DNA: TGCGCCAGCAGCGCCACGTTGACAGGGCAAGGCGACGAGCAGTACTTC; CDR3: CASSATLTGQGDEQYF
size: few; J: TRBJ2-7; V: TRBV4-2; D: TRBD2; DNA: TGTGCCAGCAGCCAACAGACTAGCGGGACGGACGAGCAGTACTTC; CDR3: CASSQQTSGTDEQYF
size: few; J: TRBJ1-1; V: TRBV6-6; D: TRBD1; DNA: TGTGCCAGCAGACCCCGCGGGGACAGCCCTGAAGCTTTCTTT; CDR3: CASRPRGDSPEAFF
size: .; J: TRBJ1-2; V: TRBV6-5; D: .; DNA: TGTGCCAGCAGTCCGGGGGGATACGGCTACACCTTC; CDR3: CASSPGGYGYTF
size: few; J: TRBJ1-2; V: TRBV11-2; D: TRBD1; DNA: TGTGCCAGCAGCCCAGGACAGGGCCATGGCTACACCTTC; CDR3: CASSPGQGHGYTF
size: .; J: TRBJ2-1; V: TRBV2; D: TRBD1; DNA: TGTGCCAGCACCCGGGACAGCGCTGAGCAGTTCTTC; CDR3: CASTRDSAEQFF
size: few; J: TRBJ1-1; V: TRBV18; D: .; DNA: TGTGCCAGCTCACGTCAGGGGAACACTGAAGCTTTCTTT; CDR3: CASSRQGNTEAFF
size: .; J: TRBJ2-1; V: TRBV29-1; D: .; DNA: TGCAGCGCTTCCACCGGGAGTTACAATGAGCAGTTCTTC; CDR3: CSASTGSYNEQFF
size: .; J: TRBJ1-4; V: TRBV5-1; D: TRBD1; DNA: TGCGCCAGCAGCTCAGGGGGGTACGAAAAACTGTTTTTT; CDR3: CASSSGGYEKLFF
size: .; J: TRBJ1-5; V: TRBV6-1; D: .; DNA: TGTGCCAGCAGTGAAGGGGTACAGAATCAGCCCCAGCATTTT; CDR3: CASSEGVQNQPQHF
size: few; J: TRBJ2-1; V: TRBV7-3; D: .; DNA: TGTGCCAGCAGGGAAACCCAGGGGAGTCATGAGCAGTTCTTC; CDR3: CASRETQGSHEQFF
size: .; J: TRBJ2-1; V: TRBV29-1; D: .; DNA: TGCAGCGCCCTTGAGGGTTTCTCCTACAATGAGCAGTTCTTC; CDR3: CSALEGFSYNEQFF
size: .; J: TRBJ2-7; V: TRBV28; D: TRBD2; DNA: TGTGCCACCTCCGGACTAGCGGGAGGCCACAGGACTTACGAGCAGTACTTC; CDR3: CATSGLAGGHRTYEQYF
size: .; J: TRBJ2-7; V: TRBV6-5; D: .; DNA: TGTGCCAGCAGTTACTCGATTACAGGTTCGACAGGCGAGCAGTACTTC; CDR3: CASSYSITGSTGEQYF
size: .; J: TRBJ1-6; V: TRBV14; D: .; DNA: TGTGCCAGCAGCCAAGAAAGCCGCCCTAATTCACCCCTCCACTTT; CDR3: CASSQESRPNSPLHF
size: few; J: TRBJ1-2; V: TRBV4-3; D: .; DNA: TGCGCCAGCAGCCCCGGTCCCGATCCTAACTATGGCTACACCTTC; CDR3: CASSPGPDPNYGYTF